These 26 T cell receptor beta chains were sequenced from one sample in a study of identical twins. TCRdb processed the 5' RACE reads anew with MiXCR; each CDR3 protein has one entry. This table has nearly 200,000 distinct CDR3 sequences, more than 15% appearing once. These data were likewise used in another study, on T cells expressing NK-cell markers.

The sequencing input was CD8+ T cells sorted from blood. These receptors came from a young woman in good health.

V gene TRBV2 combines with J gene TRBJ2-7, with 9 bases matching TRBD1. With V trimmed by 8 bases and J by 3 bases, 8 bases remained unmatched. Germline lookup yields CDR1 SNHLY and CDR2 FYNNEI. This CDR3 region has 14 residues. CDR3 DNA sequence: TGTGCCAGCGCTTCCGGGACAGGGAACTACGAGCAGTACTTC. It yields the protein CASASGTGNYEQYF.

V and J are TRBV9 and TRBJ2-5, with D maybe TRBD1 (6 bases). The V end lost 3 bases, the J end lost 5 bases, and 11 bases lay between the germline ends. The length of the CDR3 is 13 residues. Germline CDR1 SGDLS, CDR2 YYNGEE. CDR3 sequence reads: CASSAGGPETQYF. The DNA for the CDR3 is TGTGCCAGCAGCGCTGGGGGCCCCGAGACCCAGTACTTC.

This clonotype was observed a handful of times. The CDR3 reads CASSTGLDGDGYTF. The CDR3 DNA follows: TGTGCCAGCAGCACGGGGCTTGATGGTGATGGCTACACCTTC. The V and J genes are TRBV12-3 or TRBV12-4 and TRBJ1-2; weak D call: TRBD1 (5 bases). V lost 6 bases to trimming and J lost 6 bases, with 17 bases between them. This CDR3 comprises 14 residues.

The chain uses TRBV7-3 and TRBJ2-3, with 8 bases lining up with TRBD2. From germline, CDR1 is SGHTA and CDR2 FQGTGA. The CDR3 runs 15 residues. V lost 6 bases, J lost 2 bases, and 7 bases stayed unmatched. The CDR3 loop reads CASSRGGGLTDTQYF. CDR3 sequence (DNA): TGTGCCAGCAGTCGGGGGGGTGGTCTCACAGATACGCAGTATTTT.

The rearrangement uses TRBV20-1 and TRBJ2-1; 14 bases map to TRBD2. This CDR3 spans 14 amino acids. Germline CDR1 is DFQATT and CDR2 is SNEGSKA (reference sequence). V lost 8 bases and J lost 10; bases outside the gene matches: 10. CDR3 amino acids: CSPTQGLAGAEQFF. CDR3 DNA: TGCAGTCCCACGCAGGGACTAGCGGGGGCAGAGCAGTTCTTC.

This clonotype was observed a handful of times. For the CDR3, the DNA is TGTGCCAGCAGCGACGCGGGTGGGGAGGGAGGACCTGACATTCAGTACTTC. Translation gives CASSDAGGEGGPDIQYF. This chain links TRBV5-5 with TRBJ2-4; 7 bases line up with TRBD2. Germline CDR1 is SGHKS and CDR2 is YYEKEE (reference sequence). The V and J ends lost 4 bases and 8 bases, in that order; junction bases with no gene match: 18. The CDR3 totals 17 residues.

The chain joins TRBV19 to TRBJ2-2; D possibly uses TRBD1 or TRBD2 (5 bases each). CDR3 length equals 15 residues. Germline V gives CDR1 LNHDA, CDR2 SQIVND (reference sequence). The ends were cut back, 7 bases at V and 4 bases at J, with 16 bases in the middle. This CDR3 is CASTLRWGSTGELFF. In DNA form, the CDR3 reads TGTGCCAGTACACTACGCTGGGGGAGCACCGGGGAGCTGTTTTTT.

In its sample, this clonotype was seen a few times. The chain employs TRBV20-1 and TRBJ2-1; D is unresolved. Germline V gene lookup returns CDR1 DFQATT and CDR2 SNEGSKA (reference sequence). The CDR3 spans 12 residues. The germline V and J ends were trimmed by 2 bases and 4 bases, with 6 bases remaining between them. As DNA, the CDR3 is TGCAGTGCTAGAAGTCAGTACAATGAGCAGTTCTTC. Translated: CSARSQYNEQFF.

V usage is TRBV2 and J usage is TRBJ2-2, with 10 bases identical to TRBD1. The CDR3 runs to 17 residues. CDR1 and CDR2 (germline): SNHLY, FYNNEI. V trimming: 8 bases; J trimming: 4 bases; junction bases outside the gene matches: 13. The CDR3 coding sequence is TGTGCCAGCCACCATTTCCGGACAGGGGGGAGCACCGGGGAGCTGTTTTTT. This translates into CASHHFRTGGSTGELFF.

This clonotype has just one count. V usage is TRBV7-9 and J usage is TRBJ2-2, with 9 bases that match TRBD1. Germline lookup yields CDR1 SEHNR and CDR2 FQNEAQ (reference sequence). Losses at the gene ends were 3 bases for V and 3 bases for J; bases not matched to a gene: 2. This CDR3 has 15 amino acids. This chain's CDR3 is CASSLRDRDTGELFF. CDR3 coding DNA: TGTGCCAGCAGCTTGAGGGACAGGGACACCGGGGAGCTGTTTTTT.

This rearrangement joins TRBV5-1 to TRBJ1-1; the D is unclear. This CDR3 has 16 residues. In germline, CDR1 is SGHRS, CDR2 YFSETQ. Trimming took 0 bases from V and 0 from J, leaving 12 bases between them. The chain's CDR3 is CASSLAQKTLNTEAFF. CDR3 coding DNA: TGCGCCAGCAGCTTGGCCCAGAAGACCTTGAACACTGAAGCTTTCTTT. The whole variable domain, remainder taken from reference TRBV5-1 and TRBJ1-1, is KAGVTQTPRYLIKTRGQQVTLSCSPISGHRSVSWYQQTPGQGLQFLFEYFSETQRNKGNFPGRFSGRQFSNSRSEMNVSTLELGDSALYLCASSLAQKTLNTEAFFGQGTRLTVV.

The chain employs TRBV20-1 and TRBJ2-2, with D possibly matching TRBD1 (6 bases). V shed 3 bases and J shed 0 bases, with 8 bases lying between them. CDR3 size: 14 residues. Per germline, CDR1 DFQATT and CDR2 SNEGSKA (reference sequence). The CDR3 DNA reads TGCAGTGCTAGGGGACAAACGAACACCGGGGAGCTGTTTTTT. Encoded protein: CSARGQTNTGELFF.

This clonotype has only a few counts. CDR3 bases: TGTGCCAGCAGCTCTGGGACCGGTGAAGCTTTCTTT. Translation: CASSSGTGEAFF. The V call is TRBV13, the J call TRBJ1-1; weak D call: TRBD1 (5 bases). This CDR3 is 12 amino acids long. The V end lost 4 bases, the J end lost 7 bases, and 10 bases lay between the germline ends. Germline CDR1 and CDR2: PRHDT and FYEKMQ (reference sequence). Full variable domain (rest looked up from reference TRBV13 and TRBJ1-1): AAGVIQSPRHLIKEKRETATLKCYPIPRHDTVYWYQQGPGQDPQFLISFYEKMQSDKGSIPDRFSAQQFSDYHSELNMSSLELGDSALYFCASSSGTGEAFFGQGTRLTVV.

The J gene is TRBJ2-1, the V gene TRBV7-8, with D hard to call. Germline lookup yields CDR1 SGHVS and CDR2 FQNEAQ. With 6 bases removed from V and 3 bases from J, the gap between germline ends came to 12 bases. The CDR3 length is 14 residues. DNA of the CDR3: TGTGCCAGCAGTTCATATGCCCTCTACAATGAGCAGTTCTTC. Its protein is CASSSYALYNEQFF.

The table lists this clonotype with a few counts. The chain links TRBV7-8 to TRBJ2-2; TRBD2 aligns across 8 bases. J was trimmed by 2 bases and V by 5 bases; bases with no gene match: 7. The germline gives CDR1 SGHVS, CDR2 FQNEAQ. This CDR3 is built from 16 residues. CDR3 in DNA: TGTGCCAGCAGCCCGTGGCTAGCGGGCAACACCGGGGAGCTGTTTTTT. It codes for CASSPWLAGNTGELFF.

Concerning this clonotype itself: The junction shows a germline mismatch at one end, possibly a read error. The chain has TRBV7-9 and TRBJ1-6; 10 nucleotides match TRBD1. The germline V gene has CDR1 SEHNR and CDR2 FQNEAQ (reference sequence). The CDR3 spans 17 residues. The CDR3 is CASSLDPGGTGDSPLHF. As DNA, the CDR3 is TGCGCCAGCAGCTTAGACCCCGGGGGGACAGGGGATTCACCCCTCCACTTT.

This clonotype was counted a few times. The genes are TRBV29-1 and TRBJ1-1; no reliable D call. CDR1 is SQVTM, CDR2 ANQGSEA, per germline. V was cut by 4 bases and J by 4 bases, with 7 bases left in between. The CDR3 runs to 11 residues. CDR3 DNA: TGCAGCGTTGTCGCCGGCACTGAAGCTTTCTTT. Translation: CSVVAGTEAFF.

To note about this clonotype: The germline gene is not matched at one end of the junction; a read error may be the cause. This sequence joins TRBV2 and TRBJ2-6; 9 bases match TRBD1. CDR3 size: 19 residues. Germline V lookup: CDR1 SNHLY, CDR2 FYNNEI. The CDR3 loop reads CAISSDRGPKFSGANVLTF. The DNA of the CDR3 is TGTGCCATCAGTTCGGACAGGGGCCCCAAATTCTCTGGGGCCAACGTCCTGACTTTC.

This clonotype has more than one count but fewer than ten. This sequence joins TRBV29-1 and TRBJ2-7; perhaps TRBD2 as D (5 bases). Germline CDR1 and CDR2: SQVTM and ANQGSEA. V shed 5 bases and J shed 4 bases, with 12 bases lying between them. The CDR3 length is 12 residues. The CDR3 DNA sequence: TGCAGCGTTTCCGCGGGCCTGTACGAGCAGTACTTC. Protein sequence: CSVSAGLYEQYF.

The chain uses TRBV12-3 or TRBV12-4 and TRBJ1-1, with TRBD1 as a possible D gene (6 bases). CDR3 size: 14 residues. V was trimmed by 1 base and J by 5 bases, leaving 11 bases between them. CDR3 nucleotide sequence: TGTGCCAGCAGTTTAGGGGGGGCGCGAACTGAAGCTTTCTTT. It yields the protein CASSLGGARTEAFF.

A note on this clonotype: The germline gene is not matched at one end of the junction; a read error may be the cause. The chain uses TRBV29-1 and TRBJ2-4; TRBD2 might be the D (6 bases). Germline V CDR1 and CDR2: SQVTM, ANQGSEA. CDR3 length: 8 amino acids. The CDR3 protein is CSVGGAEF. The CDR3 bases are TGCAGCGTTGGCGGGGCAGAATTC.

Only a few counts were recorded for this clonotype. CDR3 DNA sequence: TGTGCCAGCAGTTACCTCGGGAGCCAACCCGGGGAGCTGTTTTTT. Its translation: CASSYLGSQPGELFF. The chain is built from TRBV6-2 or TRBV6-3 and TRBJ2-2, with TRBD2 as a possible D gene (6 bases). The CDR3 runs to 15 residues. V was trimmed by 2 bases and J by 6 bases, leaving 13 bases between them. Germline assignment: CDR1 MNHEY and CDR2 SVGEGT.

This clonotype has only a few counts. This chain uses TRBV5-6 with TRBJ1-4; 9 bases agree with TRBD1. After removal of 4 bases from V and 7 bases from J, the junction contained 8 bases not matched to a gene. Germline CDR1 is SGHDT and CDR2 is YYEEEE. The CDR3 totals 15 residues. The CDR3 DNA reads TGTGCCAGCAGCCCGGGACAGGGATACCTTGAAAAACTGTTTTTT. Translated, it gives CASSPGQGYLEKLFF.

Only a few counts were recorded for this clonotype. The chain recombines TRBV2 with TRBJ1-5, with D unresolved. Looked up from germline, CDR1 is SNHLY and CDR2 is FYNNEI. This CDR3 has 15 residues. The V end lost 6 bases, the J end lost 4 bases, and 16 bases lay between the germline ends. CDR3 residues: CASRGTGWGNQPQHF. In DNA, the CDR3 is TGTGCCAGCAGGGGTACCGGGTGGGGTAATCAGCCCCAGCATTTT.

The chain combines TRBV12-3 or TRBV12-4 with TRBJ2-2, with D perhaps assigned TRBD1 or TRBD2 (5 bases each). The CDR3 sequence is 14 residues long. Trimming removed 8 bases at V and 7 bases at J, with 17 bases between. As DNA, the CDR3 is TGTGCCAGCGGCCGGGACCCCGCCCTCGGGGAGCTGTTTTTT. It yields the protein CASGRDPALGELFF.

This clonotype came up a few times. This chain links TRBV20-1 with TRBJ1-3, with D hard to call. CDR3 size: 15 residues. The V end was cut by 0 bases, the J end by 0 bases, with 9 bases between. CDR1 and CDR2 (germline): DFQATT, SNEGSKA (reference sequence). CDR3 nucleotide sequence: TGCAGTGCTAGAGATGGGCTCGGCTCTGGAAACACCATATATTTT. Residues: CSARDGLGSGNTIYF.